This T cell receptor (beta chain) appears in the sequencing data of a study of blood T cell repertoires in COVID-19. As for the study in general: The cDNA or gDNA used as material had been derived from T cells, B-cell-depleted T cells, or PBMCs.

V gave up 5 bases and J gave up 1 base; unmatched junction bases: 7. The CDR3 sequence is 17 residues long. The V gene's germline CDR1 is SEHNR and CDR2 FQNEAQ (reference sequence). Sequenced by immunoSEQ multiplex PCR; TCRdb stores in-frame clones only, minus some. The profile shows approximately 190,000 clones, roughly 84% of them singletons. Specimen: PBMCs or T cells enriched from blood (not recorded which). This clonotype was obtained from a woman aged 25 to 45 who had been exposed to COVID-19. The rearrangement joins TRBV7-9 to TRBJ2-3; 12 nucleotides match TRBD2. This CDR3 is CASSPWLAGGGTDTQYF. The DNA of the CDR3 is TGTGCCAGCAGCCCCTGGCTAGCGGGGGGGGGCACAGATACGCAGTATTTT. Full variable domain (outside the CDR3, taken from reference TRBV7-9 and TRBJ2-3): DTGVSQNPRHKITKRGQNVTFRCDPISEHNRLYWYRQTLGQGPEFLTYFQNEAQLEKSRLLSDRFSAERPKGSFSTLEIQRTEQGDSAMYLCASSPWLAGGGTDTQYFGPGTRLTVL.